This entry is about one T cell receptor beta chain. Participants' reported clinical history set cohort assignment. The CDR3 contains 17 residues. CDR1 and CDR2 from the germline V gene are GTSNPN and SVGIG (reference sequence). With V trimmed by 0 bases and J by 7 bases, 8 bases remained unmatched. The record originates from a study of blood T cell repertoires in COVID-19. In the study overall: There were acute and convalescent COVID-19 samples, and they came from the United States, Italy and Spain. Sources were T cells, B-cell-depleted T cells, or PBMCs; the material itself was cDNA or gDNA.

Sequencing used immunoSEQ multiplex PCR; TCRdb keeps in-frame clones, though not all of them. Among about 200,000 clones, over 80% were seen once, and the ten largest hold 1.2%. The source of this sequence is a man aged 25 to 45 who had recovered from COVID-19. This chain joins TRBV30 and TRBJ1-6; 11 bases align to TRBD1. Sequences were obtained from PBMCs or T cells enriched from blood (not recorded which). CDR3 in DNA: TGTGCCTGGAGTGTACTGGACAGGGGGCTGTGGAATTCACCCCTCCACTTT. It specifies CAWSVLDRGLWNSPLHF. Complete variable domain (other parts from reference TRBV30 and TRBJ1-6): SQTIHQWPATLVQPVGSPLSLECTVEGTSNPNLYWYRQAAGRGLQLLFYSVGIGQISSEVPQNLSASRPQDRQFILSSKKLLLSDSGFYLCAWSVLDRGLWNSPLHFGNGTRLTVT.